Following are 18 T cell receptor beta chains from one sample sequenced in a study of blood T cell repertoires in COVID-19. The assay was immunoSEQ multiplex PCR, and TCRdb's table has in-frame clones only and misses some. The table has about 280,000 clones, around 89% seen once; the top ten hold about 1.5%. The sample comprised PBMCs or T cells enriched from blood (not recorded which). These receptors all stem from a woman aged 18-30 years with acute COVID-19.

This chain uses TRBV28 with TRBJ2-1; tentative D call: TRBD1 (6 bases). V was clipped by 3 bases and J by 9 bases, with 15 bases between them. The CDR3 is 14 residues long. Germline V gene sequence: CDR1 MDHEN, CDR2 SYDVKM. The CDR3 region is CASSFRYQGGEQFF. DNA of the CDR3: TGTGCCAGCAGTTTCCGCTACCAAGGGGGTGAGCAGTTCTTC.

This sequence joins TRBV7-9 and TRBJ2-3; D unresolved. Germline values: CDR1 SEHNR, CDR2 FQNEAQ (reference sequence). The CDR3 contains 12 residues. With 5 bases removed from V and 6 bases from J, the gap between germline ends came to 9 bases. The CDR3 nucleotides read TGTGCCAGCAGCCTAACCGGGGATACGCAGTATTTT. Translated: CASSLTGDTQYF.

The genes are TRBV4-3 and TRBJ1-2; weak D call: TRBD1 (5 bases). This CDR3 is built from 19 residues. V gave up 0 bases and J gave up 8 bases, with 28 bases separating them. From germline, CDR1 is LGHNA and CDR2 YSLEER. The CDR3 loop reads CASSQEVWDRGSFRQGYTF. The CDR3 region has the DNA TGCGCCAGCAGCCAAGAGGTTTGGGATAGGGGAAGTTTCAGGCAAGGCTACACCTTC.

The V and J genes are TRBV6-1 and TRBJ2-5; the D is unclear. Looked up from germline, CDR1 is MNHNS and CDR2 is SASEGT. The CDR3 is 12 residues long. V lost 7 bases, J lost 5 bases, and 11 bases lay in between. The CDR3 region is CASMAVGETQYF. The CDR3, as DNA: TGTGCCAGCATGGCGGTTGGCGAGACCCAGTACTTC.

The chain is built from TRBV27 and TRBJ2-7, with D possibly matching TRBD2 (6 bases). Trimming shortened V by 6 bases and J by 5 bases, and 17 bases separated the two germline ends. The CDR3 spans 14 residues. CDR1 and CDR2 from the germline V gene are MNHEY and SMNVEV (reference sequence). CDR3 nucleotides: TGTGCCAGCAGAATGGGACTCCTAGGGGACGAGCAGTACTTC. Translated, it gives CASRMGLLGDEQYF.

The chain uses TRBV3-1 (or the pseudogene TRBV3-2) and TRBJ2-1; D remains ambiguous. The CDR3 length is 15 residues. V lost 4 bases, J lost 0 bases, and 10 bases lay in between. Per germline, CDR1 LGHDT and CDR2 YNNKEL (reference sequence). CDR3 in DNA: TGTGCCAGCAGCCCCACAGAGAACTCCTACAATGAGCAGTTCTTC. Translation: CASSPTENSYNEQFF.

V gene TRBV24-1 combines with J gene TRBJ2-6; 7 bases are shared with TRBD1. Germline V CDR1 and CDR2: KGHDR, SFDVKD. The CDR3 consists of 19 residues. V shed 3 bases, J shed 4 bases, and the junction held 14 bases outside the gene matches. The CDR3 DNA reads TGTGCCACCAGTGATCACAGGGGAATTATCTGCAGGGGGGCCAACGTCCTGACTTTC. Protein: CATSDHRGIICRGANVLTF.

The genes are TRBV24-1 and TRBJ1-6; 9 bases map to TRBD1. The CDR3 consists of 17 residues. Per germline, CDR1 KGHDR and CDR2 SFDVKD. V shed 0 bases, J shed 5 bases, and the junction held 4 bases outside the gene matches. CDR3 DNA sequence: TGTGCCACCAGTGATTTGCGGGGACAGGGAAATAATTCACCCCTCCACTTT. Translating it yields CATSDLRGQGNNSPLHF.

The chain links TRBV5-1 to TRBJ2-3; 8 bases map to TRBD1. V lost 7 bases and J lost 3; bases outside the gene matches: 4. The germline CDR1 and CDR2 sequences are SGHRS and YFSETQ. The CDR3 runs 13 residues. The CDR3 DNA reads TGCGCCAGCCAGCAGGGGGCTACAGATACGCAGTATTTT. Translation gives CASQQGATDTQYF.

This clone was observed a single time. The chain combines TRBV7-7 with TRBJ2-5, with D uncertain. The CDR3 covers 15 residues. The germline gives CDR1 SSHAT, CDR2 FNYEAQ (reference sequence). With 1 base removed from V and 9 bases from J, the gap between germline ends came to 18 bases. CDR3 coding DNA: TGTGCCAGCAGCTTAGTACCGTACCAAAGAGCTTCCCAGTACTTC. Encoded protein: CASSLVPYQRASQYF.

The chain joins TRBV5-4 to TRBJ2-7, with 14 bases aligning to TRBD2. From germline, CDR1 is SGHNT and CDR2 YYREEE (reference sequence). J gave up 1 base and V 0 bases, and 3 bases lay outside the gene matches. The length of the CDR3 is 17 residues. This CDR3 reads CASSLVGLAGDSYEQYF. The CDR3 DNA reads TGTGCCAGCAGCTTGGTGGGACTAGCGGGAGATTCCTACGAGCAGTACTTC.

The chain recombines TRBV7-8 with TRBJ2-1, with 7 nucleotides matching TRBD2. The V gene's germline CDR1 is SGHVS and CDR2 FQNEAQ. The CDR3 loop spans 12 amino acids. The CDR3 spells CVSGDRGNEQFF. Here the CDR3 DNA reads TGTGTGAGCGGGGACCGAGGGAATGAGCAGTTCTTC.

V is TRBV11-3 and J is TRBJ2-3; D possibly corresponds to TRBD2 (6 bases). V lost 6 bases and J 1 base, leaving 20 bases between the germline ends. CDR1 is SGHNT and CDR2 is YENEEA in the germline V gene. The CDR3 contains 17 residues. The CDR3 sequence: CASRPGSCTVGTDTQYF. CDR3 nucleotides: TGTGCCAGCAGGCCCGGGAGTTGTACAGTAGGCACAGATACGCAGTATTTT.

The gene calls are TRBV18 and TRBJ2-3; perhaps TRBD2 as D (5 bases). Germline CDR1 is KGHSH and CDR2 is LQKENI. The CDR3 is 15 amino acids. The V and J ends lost 4 bases and 0 bases respectively, with 11 bases between them. The CDR3 sequence is CASSRTGTSTDTQYF. The CDR3, as DNA: TGTGCCAGCTCACGGACTGGAACTAGCACAGATACGCAGTATTTT.

The chain combines TRBV6-5 with TRBJ2-7; D remains ambiguous. This CDR3 region has 14 residues. Trimming cost V 2 bases and J 0 bases, with 8 bases left between them. CDR1 is MNHEY and CDR2 is SVGAGI in the germline V gene. The CDR3 region is CASSYERLSYEQYF. The CDR3 coding sequence is TGTGCCAGCAGTTACGAGAGGCTCTCCTACGAGCAGTACTTC.

This clone was seen a single time. This chain connects TRBV3-1 (or the pseudogene TRBV3-2) to TRBJ2-1; TRBD2 matches 11 bases. V shed 1 base, J shed 8 bases, and the junction held 7 bases outside the gene matches. Per germline, CDR1 LGHDT and CDR2 YNNKEL (reference sequence). The CDR3 has 16 residues. CDR3 loop: CASSQVTSGSWYEQFF. In DNA form, the CDR3 reads TGTGCCAGCAGCCAAGTTACTAGCGGGAGTTGGTATGAGCAGTTCTTC.

The V call is TRBV19, the J call TRBJ1-1, with 7 bases fitting TRBD1. The length of the CDR3 is 14 residues. Germline CDR1 LNHDA, CDR2 SQIVND (reference sequence). The trim removed 8 bases at V and 0 bases at J, leaving 6 bases unmatched. CDR3 DNA: TGTGCCAGTGGCAACAGGGGAATGAACACTGAAGCTTTCTTT. Amino acids: CASGNRGMNTEAFF.

The rearrangement uses TRBV27 and TRBJ2-5, with D perhaps matching TRBD2 (5 bases). Germline-derived CDR1 and CDR2 are MNHEY and SMNVEV (reference sequence). The V end was cut by 5 bases, the J end by 1 base, with 11 bases between. CDR3 length: 14 residues. CDR3 amino acids: CASSPTRRQETQYF. The CDR3 coding sequence is TGTGCCAGCAGTCCTACTAGGCGCCAAGAGACCCAGTACTTC.